This TCR beta chain was recovered during a study of cytomegalovirus exposure and HLA in healthy donors. As for this clone: What it binds is unknown.

Primers: 60 Vbeta forward and 13 Jbeta reverse. Using immunoSEQ multiplex PCR, the repertoire was profiled, and TCRdb retains in-frame clones only, with some absent. Its table lists more than 40,000 clones. Study observations and caveats: Versus the approximately 670-donor mean, an Asian-associated ancestry cluster reportedly showed fewer N-insertions in a later analysis.

Germline V gives CDR1 MNHNS, CDR2 SASEGT. The CDR3 extends over 12 amino acids. V lost 8 bases and J 9 bases, leaving 14 bases between the germline ends. The gene calls are TRBV6-1 and TRBJ2-1; D perhaps matches TRBD2 (5 bases). The sample comprised PBMCs. The sequence derives from a woman in her forties in good health and CMV-seronegative. The CDR3 DNA is TGTGCCAGCGGACTCCTCGAGGGTGAGCAGTTCTTC. Protein sequence: CASGLLEGEQFF.